This T cell receptor (beta chain) derives from a study of neoadjuvant anti-PD-1 for oral cavity cancer. About the study: Around day 43, patients without progression received a fourth nivolumab dose before surgery.

Notes on the study in general: With a few patients per group, TCR findings need larger cohorts.

This clone was seen a handful of times. Its matching antigen is unknown. The protocol was immunoSEQ multiplex PCR, while the TCRdb copy is restricted to in-frame clones and leaves out a portion. The sample has 37,000 or so clones; 30% to 40% are singletons. CDR3 length: 16 residues. Germline V gene data show CDR1 as SGHRS and CDR2 as YFSETQ. The J segment lost 4 bases and the V segment lost 1 base, leaving 7 bases of the junction unmatched. Time point reported: after neoadjuvant nivolumab, at surgical resection. These newly diagnosed stage II-IVA oral cavity squamous cell carcinoma patients had no prior systemic or radiation treatment.

The rearrangement joins TRBV5-1 to TRBJ2-2, with 7 positions matching TRBD2. Source: tumor tissue, taken after nivolumab (anti-PD-1) treatment. This TCR came from a person aged 35-79 years with oral cavity squamous cell carcinoma. The CDR3 DNA reads as TGCGCCAGCAGCTTGACGCCTAGCGGAGGCACCGGGGAGCTGTTTTTT. Protein sequence: CASSLTPSGGTGELFF.